The T cell receptor beta chain described here comes from a study of naive and memory T cell subsets. Two oligonucleotides, mixed equimolar, formed the beta constant-region primer covering TRBC1 and TRBC2. Four rounds of PCR amplified the ligated cDNA using nested alpha and beta constant-region primers plus SP2. A single record per CDR3 protein comes from TCRdb applying MiXCR to the UMI-ligation and nested PCR reads. This table has some 82,000 distinct CDR3 sequences, about 10% appearing once. This clonotype was seen more than once but under ten times. V lost 6 bases, J lost 16 bases, and 8 bases stayed unmatched. This CDR3 contains 11 residues. Germline loops: CDR1 SQVTM, CDR2 ANQGSEA.

V gene TRBV29-1 combines with J gene TRBJ1-6; TRBD1 matches 8 bases. This sequence was found in a human donor in good health. Sequenced sample: naive CD8+ T cells from blood. DNA for the CDR3: TGCAGCGTCTTGGACAGGGAGGGGCTCCACTTT. The encoded protein is CSVLDREGLHF.